These 9 T cell receptor beta chains share one sample of origin, sequenced in a study of blood T cell repertoires in COVID-19. Libraries were prepared by immunoSEQ multiplex PCR; TCRdb keeps only in-frame clonotypes and omits some of them. Among under 450,000 clones listed, around 88% were seen once. The sequenced material came from peripheral blood. The receptors were sampled from a woman aged 60-75 years with COVID-19, enrolled during active disease.

The V and J genes are TRBV4-3 and TRBJ1-2; 8 positions agree with TRBD1. This CDR3 contains 14 residues. From germline, CDR1 is LGHNA and CDR2 YSLEER. V dropped 1 base and J dropped 7; count of bases not matched to a gene: 5. In DNA, the CDR3 is TGCGCCAGCAGCCAAGGGACAGGGATGGGTGGCTACACCTTC. This gives the protein CASSQGTGMGGYTF.

The V and J genes are TRBV9 and TRBJ2-3, with D unclear. The CDR3 sequence is 14 residues long. Trimming removed 0 bases from V and 4 bases from J, with 9 bases in between. CDR1 SGDLS and CDR2 YYNGEE come from the germline V gene. CDR3 in amino acids: CASSVGSRADTQYF. Here the CDR3 DNA reads TGTGCCAGCAGCGTAGGTTCCCGTGCAGATACGCAGTATTTT.

This chain connects TRBV6-6 to TRBJ2-7, with a weak D call TRBD1 (6 bases). V dropped 5 bases and J dropped 2 bases, with 16 bases sitting between them. The V gene's germline CDR1 is MNHNY and CDR2 SVGAGI (reference sequence). The CDR3 is 15 amino acids. CDR3 sequence: CASSRLQGRAYEQYF. The CDR3 DNA is TGTGCCAGCAGTCGCCTTCAGGGGAGAGCCTACGAGCAGTACTTC.

This clone was observed a few times. This chain uses TRBV6-6 with TRBJ1-1, with 8 nucleotides matching TRBD1. V lost 2 bases and J lost 1; bases outside the gene matches: 3. CDR3 length equals 15 residues. CDR1 MNHNY and CDR2 SVGAGI come from the germline V gene (reference sequence). Here the CDR3 DNA reads TGTGCCAGCAGTTACGGACAGGGCGAGAACACTGAAGCTTTCTTT. This codes for CASSYGQGENTEAFF.

The chain couples TRBV10-2 to TRBJ1-2, with 11 bases matching TRBD1. The junction had 5 bases not matched to a gene; V was cut back by 4 bases and J by 4 bases. This CDR3 has 15 amino acids. Germline V gives CDR1 WSHSY, CDR2 SAAADI. The CDR3 DNA is TGCGCCAGCAGTGGTCCCGGACAGGGGGCCTATGGCTACACCTTC. The encoded protein is CASSGPGQGAYGYTF.

The chain links TRBV2 to TRBJ1-1, with 9 bases fitting TRBD1. CDR3 size: 12 residues. The germline CDR1 and CDR2 sequences are SNHLY and FYNNEI. The V segment lost 9 bases and the J segment 6 bases; nucleotides outside the gene matches: 5. The CDR3 here is CARGQGSAEAFF. For the CDR3, the DNA is TGTGCCAGGGGACAGGGCTCCGCTGAAGCTTTCTTT. Complete variable domain (other parts from reference TRBV2 and TRBJ1-1): EPEVTQTPSHQVTQMGQEVILRCVPISNHLYFYWYRQILGQKVEFLVSFYNNEISEKSEIFDDQFSVERPDGSNFTLKIRSTKLEDSAMYFCARGQGSAEAFFGQGTRLTVV.

The V and J genes are TRBV19 and TRBJ1-2; the D is unclear. The CDR3 covers 11 residues. V lost 7 bases and J 6 bases, leaving 9 bases between the germline ends. The germline V gene has CDR1 LNHDA and CDR2 SQIVND (reference sequence). The CDR3: CASKERDGYTF. The CDR3 nucleotides are TGTGCCAGTAAGGAACGGGATGGCTACACCTTC.

The genes are TRBV11-3 and TRBJ1-1, with 7 positions matching TRBD1. The CDR3 runs 15 residues. CDR1 and CDR2 from the germline V gene are SGHNT and YENEEA. V trimming: 5 bases; J trimming: 5 bases; junction bases outside the gene matches: 11. The CDR3 loop is CASSPRTGRETEAFF. The CDR3 DNA follows: TGTGCCAGCAGCCCCCGGACAGGAAGGGAGACTGAAGCTTTCTTT.

There are a few counts of this clone. The genes are TRBV12-3 or TRBV12-4 and TRBJ1-2; 7 nucleotides line up with TRBD1. V shed 3 bases and J 6 bases; nucleotides not matched to a gene: 4. This CDR3 has 13 amino acids. This chain's CDR3 is CASSLGQPNGYTF. The CDR3 region has the DNA TGTGCCAGCAGTTTGGGACAGCCTAATGGCTACACCTTC.